The 5 T cell receptor beta chains in this list originate from one sample, sequenced in a study of patients and donors after allogeneic stem cell transplantation. Each CDR3 protein gets one entry after TCRdb re-called the RT-PCR reads with MiXCR. This sample has approximately 170,000 distinct CDR3 sequences; roughly 22% occur once, and the top ten carry about 25%. Source material: blood, either unsorted or a sorted T cell fraction (not recorded which). These receptors were taken from a human donor who was either an allogeneic HSCT recipient or a stem cell or donor lymphocyte infusion donor (not recorded which). It is not recorded whose cells these are; they may come from a transplant donor.

The J gene is TRBJ1-1, the V gene TRBV25-1, with TRBD1 identical over 7 bases. V trimming: 5 bases; J trimming: 2 bases; junction bases outside the gene matches: 5. The CDR3 is 14 residues long. Per the germline V gene, CDR1 is MGHDK and CDR2 is SYGVNS. CDR3 loop: CASSYDRVNTEAFF. CDR3 in DNA: TGTGCCAGCAGTTATGACAGGGTTAACACTGAAGCTTTCTTT.

The chain employs TRBV6-5 and TRBJ1-5, with unresolved D. Trimming removed 6 bases at V and 3 bases at J, with 15 bases between. The length of the CDR3 is 15 residues. Per the germline V gene, CDR1 is MNHEY and CDR2 is SVGAGI. The CDR3 coding sequence is TGTGCCAGCAGCCTACTCGGGGTTTTCAATCAGCCCCAGCATTTT. This sequence encodes CASSLLGVFNQPQHF.

This clonotype was seen a few times. V gene TRBV6-2 or TRBV6-3 combines with J gene TRBJ1-4; TRBD1 matches at 7 bases. Germline lookup yields CDR1 MNHEY and CDR2 SVGEGT. The CDR3 sequence is 14 residues long. V was pared by 10 bases and J by 8 bases, with 13 bases of the junction left unmatched. CDR3 protein: CATRQTGDEEKLFF. As DNA, the CDR3 is TGTGCCACCCGACAAACAGGGGATGAAGAAAAACTGTTTTTT.

This clonotype was seen a handful of times. This chain links TRBV5-4 with TRBJ1-2; unclear D gene. Deletions cut 0 bases from V and 4 bases from J, with 7 bases between. The V gene's germline CDR1 is SGHNT and CDR2 YYREEE (reference sequence). The CDR3 length is 13 residues. CDR3 DNA sequence: TGTGCCAGCAGCTTGGAGACACCCTATGGCTACACCTTC. This encodes CASSLETPYGYTF.

The sample holds many counts of this clonotype. This sequence joins TRBV7-9 and TRBJ1-1, with D unclear. Germline V lookup: CDR1 SEHNR, CDR2 FQNEAQ (reference sequence). V lost 4 bases and J 4 bases, leaving 19 bases between the germline ends. The CDR3 sequence is 16 residues long. The DNA for the CDR3 is TGTGCCAGCAGCTGGAGAAATGGACGGAATCCCACTGAAGCTTTCTTT. The encoded protein is CASSWRNGRNPTEAFF.